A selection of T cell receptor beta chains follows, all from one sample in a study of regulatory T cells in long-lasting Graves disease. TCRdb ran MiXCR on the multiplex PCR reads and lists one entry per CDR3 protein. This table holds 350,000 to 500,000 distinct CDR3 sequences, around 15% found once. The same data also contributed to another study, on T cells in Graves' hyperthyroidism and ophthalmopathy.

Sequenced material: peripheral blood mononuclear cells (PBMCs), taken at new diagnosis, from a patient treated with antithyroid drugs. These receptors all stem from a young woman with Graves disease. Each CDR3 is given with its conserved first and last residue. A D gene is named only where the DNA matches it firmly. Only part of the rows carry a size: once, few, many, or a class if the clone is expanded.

CDR3 protein: CASSKQASGELFF
CDR3 DNA: TGTGCCAGCAGCAAACAGGCTTCCGGGGAGCTGTTTTTT
V gene: TRBV11-2
J gene: TRBJ2-2
D gene: .
clone size: .

CDR3 protein: CASSFRLAGGGNEQFF
CDR3 DNA: TGTGCCAGCAGCTTTCGGCTAGCGGGAGGCGGTAATGAGCAGTTCTTC
V gene: TRBV7-2
J gene: TRBJ2-1
D gene: TRBD2
clone size: many

CDR3 protein: CSARDRRPGNTIYF
CDR3 DNA: TGCAGTGCGCGGGACAGGAGGCCCGGAAACACCATATATTTT
V gene: TRBV20-1
J gene: TRBJ1-3
D gene: TRBD1
clone size: few

CDR3 protein: CASSFRQRETQYF
CDR3 DNA: TGTGCCAGCAGCTTCCGGCAAAGAGAGACCCAGTACTTC
V gene: TRBV5-4
J gene: TRBJ2-5
D gene: .
clone size: many

CDR3 protein: CASSEASGRFLYGYTF
CDR3 DNA: TGTGCCAGCAGTGAAGCTTCAGGGAGGTTTCTCTATGGCTACACCTTC
V gene: TRBV6-1
J gene: TRBJ1-2
D gene: .
clone size: many

CDR3 protein: CASNQNPGLNTGELFF
CDR3 DNA: TGTGCCAGCAACCAGAATCCGGGTCTCAACACCGGGGAGCTGTTTTTT
V gene: TRBV6-1
J gene: TRBJ2-2
D gene: .
clone size: many

CDR3 protein: CASSQRRGRTEAFF
CDR3 DNA: TGTGCCAGCAGTCAGAGGCGGGGCAGAACTGAAGCTTTCTTT
V gene: TRBV27
J gene: TRBJ1-1
D gene: .
clone size: few

CDR3 protein: CASSLARTSPLHF
CDR3 DNA: TGTGCCAGCAGTTTGGCCCGGACTTCACCCCTCCACTTT
V gene: TRBV12-3/TRBV12-4
J gene: TRBJ1-6
D gene: .
clone size: .

CDR3 protein: CASSLIAAGSTDTQYF
CDR3 DNA: TGTGCCAGCAGCTTAATAGCAGCGGGTAGCACAGATACGCAGTATTTT
V gene: TRBV7-9
J gene: TRBJ2-3
D gene: .
clone size: .

CDR3 protein: CAISERLAGGPNTGELFF
CDR3 DNA: TGTGCCATCAGTGAGAGGCTAGCGGGAGGGCCGAACACCGGGGAGCTGTTTTTT
V gene: TRBV10-3
J gene: TRBJ2-2
D gene: TRBD2
clone size: .

CDR3 protein: CASSLEFRGTKLNTEAFF
CDR3 DNA: TGCGCCAGCAGCTTGGAATTCAGGGGGACAAAATTGAACACTGAAGCTTTCTTT
V gene: TRBV5-1
J gene: TRBJ1-1
D gene: TRBD1
clone size: .

CDR3 protein: CASSSPGDREQYF
CDR3 DNA: TGTGCCAGCAGCTCCCCTGGGGATCGCGAGCAGTACTTC
V gene: TRBV11-2
J gene: TRBJ2-7
D gene: .
clone size: .

CDR3 protein: CASSPRQGADNQPQHF
CDR3 DNA: TGTGCCAGCTCACCGAGACAGGGGGCCGACAATCAGCCCCAGCATTTT
V gene: TRBV18
J gene: TRBJ1-5
D gene: TRBD1
clone size: .

CDR3 protein: CASSDMREQYF
CDR3 DNA: TGCGCCAGCAGTGATATGCGCGAGCAGTACTTC
V gene: TRBV10-2
J gene: TRBJ2-7
D gene: .
clone size: few

CDR3 protein: CASRPTGWGTEAFF
CDR3 DNA: TGTGCCAGCAGGCCGACAGGGTGGGGCACTGAAGCTTTCTTT
V gene: TRBV2
J gene: TRBJ1-1
D gene: TRBD1
clone size: .